This T cell receptor beta chain was sequenced during a study of CD8 T cells in ankylosing spondylitis. This clonotype occurred many times. The antigen is unknown. The ends were cut back, 8 bases at V and 6 bases at J, with 17 bases in the middle. The CDR3 has 14 amino acids. Notes on the study in general: Past research had described some motif variants in reactive arthritis synovial fluid and blood. Clones linked to disease, bearing a CD8+ phenotype, were relatively rare in peripheral blood. Within matched ankylosing spondylitis synovial fluid, disease-linked clones were reportedly significantly enriched. Blood of patients with ankylosing spondylitis appeared to be characterized by a TCR beta motif of several highly homologous variants.

Generation of TCR beta libraries employed quantitative 5'-RACE incorporating molecular barcodes. MiXCR was run by TCRdb on the 5' RACE reads, yielding one entry per CDR3 protein. Here the sample spans about 510,000 distinct CDR3 sequences, 5.3% being singletons. The chain joins TRBV12-3 or TRBV12-4 to TRBJ2-1; TRBD1 might be the D (6 bases). Sequenced: blood, either unsorted or a sorted T cell fraction (not recorded which). The source is a male donor with ankylosing spondylitis. The CDR3 sequence is CASGWGLRINEQFF. As DNA, the CDR3 is TGTGCCAGCGGGTGGGGGCTCAGGATCAATGAGCAGTTCTTC.